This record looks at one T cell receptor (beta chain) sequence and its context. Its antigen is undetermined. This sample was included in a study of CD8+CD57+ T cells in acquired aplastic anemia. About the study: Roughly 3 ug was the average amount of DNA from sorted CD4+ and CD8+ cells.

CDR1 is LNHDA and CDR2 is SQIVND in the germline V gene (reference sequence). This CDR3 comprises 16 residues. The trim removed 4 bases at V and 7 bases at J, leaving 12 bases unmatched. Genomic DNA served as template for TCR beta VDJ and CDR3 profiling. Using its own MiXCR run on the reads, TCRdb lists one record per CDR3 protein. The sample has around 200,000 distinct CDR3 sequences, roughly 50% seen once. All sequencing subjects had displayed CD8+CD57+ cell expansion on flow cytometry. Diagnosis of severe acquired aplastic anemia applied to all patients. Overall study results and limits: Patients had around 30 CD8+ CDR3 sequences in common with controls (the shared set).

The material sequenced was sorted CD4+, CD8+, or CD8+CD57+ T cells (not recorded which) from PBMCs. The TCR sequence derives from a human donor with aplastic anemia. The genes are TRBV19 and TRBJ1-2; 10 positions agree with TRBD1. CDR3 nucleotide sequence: TGTGCCAGTAGTACAGGGACAGGGGCGTCTTGGAGTGGCTACACCTTC. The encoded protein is CASSTGTGASWSGYTF.